This T cell receptor beta chain emerged from a study of blood T cell repertoires in COVID-19. Across the study: Acute and convalescent COVID-19 specimens originated in the United States, Italy and Spain. T cells, B-cell-depleted T cells, or PBMCs provided the cDNA or gDNA that served as material.

Original handling: The authors estimated nucleated cell counts from reference gene primer amplification. Sequenced by immunoSEQ multiplex PCR; TCRdb stores in-frame clones only, minus some. V, J and clone size are those of that table, while D and trimming were read from the DNA. The sample carries tens of thousands of clones, around 86% recorded once. Germline values: CDR1 SGHAT, CDR2 FQNNGV. V lost 2 bases and J 3 bases, leaving 10 bases between the germline ends. CDR3 length equals 14 residues. V is TRBV11-2 and J is TRBJ1-1; D gene unclear. Input material: peripheral blood. The receptor was derived from an older woman with acute or convalescent COVID-19. Here the CDR3 reads CASSLNYRDTEAFF. The CDR3 region has the DNA TGTGCCAGCAGCTTAAATTATAGAGACACTGAAGCTTTCTTT.